These 5 T cell receptor beta chains were all obtained from the same sample, sequenced in a study of CXCR3-negative and CXCR3-positive naive CD8 T cells. UMI-labeled TRB cDNA libraries were prepared by 5' RACE. From its re-call of the 5' RACE reads, TCRdb lists each CDR3 protein once, without DNA. Its listing shows around 48,000 distinct CDR3 sequences. The sequenced sample was memory CD8+ T cells from blood. The receptor set was obtained from a human donor in good health. Some clones in this sample may be carry-over from other donors' samples.

V gene TRBV21-1 combines with J gene TRBJ2-1; TCRdb names TRBD2, which stays unverified in the absence of DNA. TRBV21-1 is a listed pseudogene. The CDR3 covers 14 residues. This chain's CDR3 is CASSMGSGRNEQFF.

The rearrangement uses TRBV12-3 or TRBV12-4 and TRBJ2-1; with no DNA, the TCRdb D assignment of TRBD1 cannot be verified. This CDR3 has 16 residues. The CDR3 region is CASSSSRGSSYNEQFF.

This chain links TRBV6-4 with TRBJ2-3; lacking DNA, the TRBD1 call made by TCRdb goes unchecked. The germline CDR1 and CDR2 sequences are MRHNA and SNTAGT. This CDR3 has 16 amino acids. The CDR3 is CASSDSRGGPTDTQYF.

The chain links TRBV7-6 to TRBJ2-1; TCRdb lists TRBD1, though no DNA is available to test this call. The CDR3 contains 17 residues. Germline CDR1 reads SGHVS; CDR2 reads FNYEAQ. CDR3 sequence: CASSLMGTPTRYNEQFF.

The genes are TRBV3-1 and TRBJ2-7; the D gene TCRdb calls, TRBD1, cannot be checked with no DNA. CDR3 length equals 14 residues. From germline, CDR1 is LGHDT and CDR2 YNNKEL (reference sequence). CDR3 residues: CASSQGTGRYEQYF.